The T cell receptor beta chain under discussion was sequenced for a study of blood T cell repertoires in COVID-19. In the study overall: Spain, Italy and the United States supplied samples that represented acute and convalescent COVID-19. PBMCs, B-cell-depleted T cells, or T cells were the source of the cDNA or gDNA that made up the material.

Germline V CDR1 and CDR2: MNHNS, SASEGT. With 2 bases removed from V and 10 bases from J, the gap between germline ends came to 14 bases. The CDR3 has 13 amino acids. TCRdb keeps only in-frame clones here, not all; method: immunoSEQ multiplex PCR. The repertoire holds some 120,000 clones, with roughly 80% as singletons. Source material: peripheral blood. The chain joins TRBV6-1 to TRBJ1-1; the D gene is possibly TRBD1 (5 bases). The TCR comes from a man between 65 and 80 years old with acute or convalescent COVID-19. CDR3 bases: TGTGCCAGCAGTGAAAGTCAGGGTGAGAGAGCTTTCTTT. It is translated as CASSESQGERAFF.